The present T cell receptor beta chain was sequenced within a study of blood T cell repertoires in COVID-19. Between the trimmed V and J ends, which lost 6 bases and 11 bases, there was a span of 16 bases. The CDR3 is made up of 12 amino acids. Per the germline V gene, CDR1 is PRHDT and CDR2 is FYEKMQ (reference sequence). Produced via immunoSEQ multiplex PCR; TCRdb's table is partial and in-frame only. The data contain some 16,000 clones, around nine tenths of them singletons. This clone was observed a handful of times. The chain carries TRBV13 and TRBJ1-1; D is uncertain. The clonotype originates from a human donor in a cohort sampled during active COVID-19. The sample consisted of peripheral blood. CDR3 DNA: TGTGCCAGCAGAATCGGACTTCCACCGGCTTTCTTT. It is translated as CASRIGLPPAFF.